Each of the 13 T cell receptor beta chains below was sequenced from the same sample in a study of blood T cell repertoires in COVID-19. Using immunoSEQ multiplex PCR, the repertoire was profiled, and TCRdb retains in-frame clones only, with some absent. The sample carries approximately 300,000 clones, 83% recorded once. Sequenced: peripheral blood. Receptors were obtained from a woman between 45 and 65 years old with acute or convalescent COVID-19.

The chain employs TRBV20-1 and TRBJ2-2, with a possible D match to TRBD1 (5 bases). Germline V gives CDR1 DFQATT, CDR2 SNEGSKA (reference sequence). This CDR3 spans 11 amino acids. Between the trimmed V and J ends, which lost 6 bases and 7 bases, there was a span of 9 bases. In nucleotides, the CDR3 is TGCAGTGCAGGCCAGGGCGGGGAGCTGTTTTTT. Residues: CSAGQGGELFF.

CDR3 DNA: TGTGCCAGCAGCCTGTGGTCGAGTGAAAAACTGTTTTTT. Amino acids: CASSLWSSEKLFF. The V gene is TRBV5-4, the J gene TRBJ1-4, with D unresolved. This CDR3 comprises 13 residues. The V gene lost 4 bases and the J gene lost 7 bases, with 11 bases spanning the gap. The germline V gene encodes CDR1 SGHNT and CDR2 YYREEE (reference sequence).

The chain employs TRBV20-1 and TRBJ2-1; no clear D. This CDR3 spans 11 amino acids. The germline V gene encodes CDR1 DFQATT and CDR2 SNEGSKA (reference sequence). The V gene lost 1 base and the J gene lost 9 bases, with 7 bases spanning the gap. DNA of the CDR3: TGCAGTGCTAGAGTACAGACTGAGCAGTTCTTC. It codes for CSARVQTEQFF.

The V gene is TRBV19, the J gene TRBJ2-1; D perhaps matches TRBD1 (6 bases). This CDR3 comprises 14 residues. Germline-derived CDR1 and CDR2 are LNHDA and SQIVND (reference sequence). Between the trimmed V and J ends, which lost 7 bases and 6 bases, there was a span of 16 bases. The chain's CDR3 is CASNPQGTINEQFF. DNA for the CDR3: TGTGCCAGTAACCCTCAGGGGACAATCAATGAGCAGTTCTTC.

The chain carries TRBV5-4 and TRBJ2-3; D possibly corresponds to TRBD2 (6 bases). V dropped 7 bases and J dropped 4 bases, with 19 bases sitting between them. Germline loops: CDR1 SGHNT, CDR2 YYREEE (reference sequence). This CDR3 is 15 amino acids long. Written as DNA, the CDR3 is TGTGCCAGCCACATTGGGGGGAGCAGGCCAGATACGCAGTATTTT. It encodes CASHIGGSRPDTQYF.

This chain links TRBV2 with TRBJ2-3, with D possibly TRBD2 on 6 matching bases. Germline CDR1 is SNHLY and CDR2 is FYNNEI. Deletions cut 7 bases from V and 0 bases from J, with 11 bases between. The CDR3 covers 14 residues. Here the CDR3 reads CASKPGLSTDTQYF. In nucleotides, the CDR3 is TGTGCCAGCAAACCGGGACTTAGCACAGATACGCAGTATTTT. The whole variable domain, remainder taken from reference TRBV2 and TRBJ2-3, is EPEVTQTPSHQVTQMGQEVILRCVPISNHLYFYWYRQILGQKVEFLVSFYNNEISEKSEIFDDQFSVERPDGSNFTLKIRSTKLEDSAMYFCASKPGLSTDTQYFGPGTRLTVL.

This clone was detected once. The chain recombines TRBV28 with TRBJ1-2, with 7 bases lining up with TRBD1. V lost 11 bases, J lost 2 bases, and 2 bases stayed unmatched. Germline lookup yields CDR1 MDHEN and CDR2 SYDVKM. CDR3 length equals 11 residues. The CDR3 reads CAATGNYGYTF. CDR3 sequence (DNA): TGTGCCGCGACAGGGAACTATGGCTACACCTTC.

V and J are TRBV10-3 and TRBJ1-3; 8 bases align to TRBD1. Trimming cost V 2 bases and J 2 bases; bases outside gene matches: 5. The CDR3 is 16 amino acids. From germline, CDR1 is ENHRY and CDR2 SYGVKD. DNA of the CDR3: TGTGCCATCAGTGAGGCTACAGGGGGGACTGGAAACACCATATATTTT. Residues: CAISEATGGTGNTIYF.

V gene TRBV29-1 combines with J gene TRBJ1-5; 8 positions match TRBD1. Germline lookup yields CDR1 SQVTM and CDR2 ANQGSEA. The V and J ends lost 6 bases and 2 bases, in that order; junction bases with no gene match: 6. This CDR3 region has 14 residues. CDR3 in DNA: TGCAGCGTAGCACAGGGGGGTGGCAATCAGCCCCAGCATTTT. Translating it yields CSVAQGGGNQPQHF. The full variable domain, with the rest looked up from reference TRBV29-1 and TRBJ1-5, is SAVISQKPSRDICQRGTSLTIQCQVDSQVTMMFWYRQQPGQSLTLIATANQGSEATYESGFVIDKFPISRPNLTFSTLTVSNMSPEDSSIYLCSVAQGGGNQPQHFGDGTRLSIL.

This clone was observed a handful of times. V usage is TRBV7-2 and J usage is TRBJ2-3, with a weak D call TRBD2 (7 bases). Germline V gene data show CDR1 as SGHTA and CDR2 as FQGNSA. The V end was cut by 3 bases, the J end by 2 bases, with 12 bases between. CDR3 length: 15 amino acids. CDR3: CASSFAGAITDTQYF. The CDR3 DNA sequence: TGTGCCAGCAGCTTTGCGGGGGCCATCACAGATACGCAGTATTTT.

This chain uses TRBV6-5 with TRBJ1-1, with D tentatively TRBD1 (5 bases). This CDR3 has 13 amino acids. Germline CDR1 is MNHEY and CDR2 is SVGAGI. The V and J ends lost 3 bases and 5 bases respectively, with 10 bases between them. The DNA of the CDR3 is TGTGCCAGCAGTTATCAGGGAGGGACTGAAGCTTTCTTT. Residues: CASSYQGGTEAFF.

The gene calls are TRBV3-1 (or the pseudogene TRBV3-2) and TRBJ1-1; no definite D call. V shed 1 base and J shed 1 base, with 10 bases lying between them. The CDR3 length is 15 residues. The V gene's germline CDR1 is LGHDT and CDR2 YNNKEL (reference sequence). The CDR3 bases are TGTGCCAGCAGCCAAGGAGGCTTAGGGAACACTGAAGCTTTCTTT. Its translation is CASSQGGLGNTEAFF.

The chain has TRBV7-2 and TRBJ2-5, with a tentative D call TRBD2 (6 bases). V lost 5 bases and J 5 bases, leaving 15 bases between the germline ends. Germline V gives CDR1 SGHTA, CDR2 FQGNSA. The CDR3 covers 14 residues. CDR3 amino acids: CASSPSALAETQYF. CDR3 coding DNA: TGTGCCAGCAGCCCTTCGGCGCTAGCGGAGACCCAGTACTTC.